A single sample is the source of the 8 T cell receptor beta chains below, sequenced in a study of blood T cell repertoires in COVID-19. TCRdb keeps only in-frame clones here, not all; method: immunoSEQ multiplex PCR. Of approximately 54,000 clones in the sample, 90% were seen once. Sequences were obtained from peripheral blood. Source of these receptors: a middle-aged man with acute or convalescent COVID-19.

The genes are TRBV6-6 and TRBJ1-2; 9 bases fit TRBD1. Per the germline V gene, CDR1 is MNHNY and CDR2 is SVGAGI (reference sequence). The CDR3 is made up of 14 amino acids. The trim removed 6 bases at V and 7 bases at J, leaving 9 bases unmatched. The CDR3 loop is CASRGQGRTGGYTF. DNA of the CDR3: TGTGCCAGCAGAGGACAGGGGCGAACTGGTGGCTACACCTTC.

This clone was found once. The rearrangement links TRBV3-1 (or the pseudogene TRBV3-2) to TRBJ2-1, with D perhaps matching TRBD2 (6 bases). With 4 bases removed from V and 10 bases from J, the gap between germline ends came to 14 bases. This CDR3 contains 13 residues. The germline V gene has CDR1 LGHDT and CDR2 YNNKEL (reference sequence). The CDR3 DNA is TGTGCCAGCAGCCCCCGGGCCGCGGGAGAGCAGTTCTTC. It encodes CASSPRAAGEQFF.

V and J are TRBV6-2 or TRBV6-3 and TRBJ2-1; 7 bases match TRBD2. V gave up 5 bases and J gave up 4 bases; unmatched junction bases: 8. The CDR3 has 15 residues. Per the germline V gene, CDR1 is MNHEY and CDR2 is SVGEGT. CDR3 coding DNA: TGTGCCAGCAGTAATAATAAAGCGGGGTACAATGAGCAGTTCTTC. Translated: CASSNNKAGYNEQFF.

The rearrangement uses TRBV5-5 and TRBJ1-2; 8 nucleotides agree with TRBD1. This CDR3 region has 14 residues. J gave up 3 bases and V 4 bases, and 5 bases lay outside the gene matches. Germline V lookup: CDR1 SGHKS, CDR2 YYEKEE (reference sequence). CDR3 in amino acids: CASSPDRVDYGYTF. For the CDR3, the DNA is TGTGCCAGCAGCCCGGACAGGGTTGACTATGGCTACACCTTC.

The chain recombines TRBV6-5 with TRBJ2-3; 8 nucleotides align to TRBD1. The CDR3 extends over 15 amino acids. The germline V gene encodes CDR1 MNHEY and CDR2 SVGAGI. Trimming took 6 bases from V and 2 from J; bases not matched to a gene: 7. Here the CDR3 reads CASSRQGTYTDTQYF. CDR3 nucleotide sequence: TGTGCCAGCAGCCGACAGGGGACCTACACAGATACGCAGTATTTT.

The chain is built from TRBV9 and TRBJ2-5, with unresolved D. The CDR3 has 13 amino acids. Between the trimmed V and J ends, which lost 0 bases and 3 bases, there was a span of 6 bases. CDR1 and CDR2 from the germline V gene are SGDLS and YYNGEE. CDR3 residues: CASSVDREETQYF. The CDR3, as DNA: TGTGCCAGCAGCGTAGACCGGGAAGAGACCCAGTACTTC.

The gene calls are TRBV3-1 (or the pseudogene TRBV3-2) and TRBJ2-1; 12 positions agree with TRBD2. CDR1 and CDR2 (germline): LGHDT, YNNKEL (reference sequence). J was trimmed by 7 bases and V by 4 bases; bases with no gene match: 14. The CDR3 covers 18 residues. CDR3 DNA sequence: TGTGCCAGCAGCCCGCAGTTGGGCGCTAGCGGGAGGGCTAATGAGCAGTTCTTC. Its protein product is CASSPQLGASGRANEQFF.

This clone has just one count. The chain uses TRBV7-8 and TRBJ1-3; D gene ambiguous. The CDR3 totals 15 residues. V was clipped by 5 bases and J by 0 bases, with 11 bases between them. CDR1 is SGHVS, CDR2 FQNEAQ, per germline. The CDR3 loop reads CASSNLRGSGNTIYF. The CDR3, as DNA: TGTGCCAGCAGCAACTTACGGGGCTCTGGAAACACCATATATTTT. The complete variable domain, with remaining parts taken from reference TRBV7-8 and TRBJ1-3, reads GAGVSQSPRYKVAKRGQDVALRCDPISGHVSLFWYQQALGQGPEFLTYFQNEAQLDKSGLPSDRFFAERPEGSVSTLKIQRTQQEDSAVYLCASSNLRGSGNTIYFGEGSWLTVV.